This entry lists 3 T cell receptor beta chains sequenced from one sample in a study of identical twins. One entry per CDR3 protein results from TCRdb running MiXCR on the 5' RACE reads. This sample has about 530,000 distinct CDR3 sequences, with around 24% found just once. The same sample was also studied in work on yellow fever vaccine responses in identical twins.

The sequencing input was CD4+ T cells sorted from blood. Receptor source: a woman between 18 and 29 years old in good health.

The J gene is TRBJ2-5, the V gene TRBV5-4; D might be TRBD1 (6 bases). Germline V CDR1 and CDR2: SGHNT, YYREEE (reference sequence). Trimming stripped 1 base from V and 6 bases from J, with 7 bases between. The CDR3 loop spans 12 amino acids. CDR3 protein: CASSLTGKTQYF. The CDR3 DNA reads as TGTGCCAGCAGCTTGACAGGGAAGACCCAGTACTTC.

This clonotype was counted a few times. V and J are TRBV4-2 and TRBJ2-7; D is unclear. V was trimmed by 4 bases and J by 5 bases, leaving 12 bases between them. There are 13 residues in the CDR3. Germline-derived CDR1 and CDR2 are LGHNA and YNFKEQ. For the CDR3, the DNA is TGTGCCAGCAGCCCTCAGGAAAGAGACGAGCAGTACTTC. Translated: CASSPQERDEQYF.

The V call is TRBV7-2, the J call TRBJ2-5; 8 bases fit TRBD2. This CDR3 region has 14 residues. Germline-derived CDR1 and CDR2 are SGHTA and FQGNSA. The J segment lost 3 bases and the V segment lost 3 bases, leaving 3 bases of the junction unmatched. As DNA, the CDR3 is TGTGCCAGCAGCTTCGGACTAGCAAAAGAGACCCAGTACTTC. Encoded protein: CASSFGLAKETQYF.